These 26 T cell receptor beta chains came from one sample sequenced in a study of T-cell memory formation after mild COVID-19. TCRdb re-called the 5' RACE reads with MiXCR, one entry per CDR3 protein. The table shows 550,000 to 700,000 distinct CDR3 sequences, with under 20% occurring only once. Material: PBMCs or a T cell subset sorted from them (not recorded which). The origin of the receptors is an adult woman who had mild COVID-19 (a few samples of this study predate the infection). Cell type and time point are not known.

The CDR3 DNA follows: TGTGCCAGCAGTTGGCCCTCCCGGCACGGAGAGACCCAGTACTTC. Its translation: CASSWPSRHGETQYF. The chain combines TRBV12-3 or TRBV12-4 with TRBJ2-5; D gene unclear. The length of the CDR3 is 15 residues. Trimming removed 4 bases from V and 4 bases from J, with 16 bases in between.

The chain is built from TRBV7-6 and TRBJ2-3; 10 nucleotides line up with TRBD2. CDR3 length: 15 amino acids. Germline CDR1 is SGHVS and CDR2 is FNYEAQ. V trimming: 2 bases; J trimming: 5 bases; junction bases outside the gene matches: 4. The CDR3 nucleotides read TGTGCCAGCAGCTTAAGCGGGGGGGCAGAAGATACGCAGTATTTT. This sequence encodes CASSLSGGAEDTQYF.

This chain joins TRBV25-1 and TRBJ1-4; TRBD1 is a possible D gene (6 bases). The V gene's germline CDR1 is MGHDK and CDR2 SYGVNS. This CDR3 region has 15 residues. Trimming removed 6 bases at V and 4 bases at J, with 15 bases between. The CDR3 loop is CASRETGRVNEKLFF. In DNA form, the CDR3 reads TGTGCCAGCAGAGAGACAGGAAGAGTTAATGAAAAACTGTTTTTT.

This clonotype was counted only a few times. The chain joins TRBV15 to TRBJ2-3, with TRBD2 matching over 9 bases. J lost 1 base, V lost 5 bases, and 4 bases had no gene match. The CDR3 spans 15 residues. Germline CDR1 is LNHNV and CDR2 is YYDKDF (reference sequence). CDR3 amino acids: CATSSIAGGTDTQYF. The CDR3 DNA reads TGTGCCACCAGCTCCATAGCGGGAGGCACAGATACGCAGTATTTT.

The genes are TRBV27 and TRBJ1-1; TRBD1 matches 9 bases. CDR1 MNHEY and CDR2 SMNVEV come from the germline V gene (reference sequence). CDR3 length: 19 residues. The ends lost 11 bases at V and 3 bases at J; junction bases unmatched: 25. The CDR3 coding sequence is TGTGCCGGACTTCGGGACAGGGATGGGATCCCTCCAACCCACACTGAAGCTTTCTTT. This codes for CAGLRDRDGIPPTHTEAFF.

This clonotype was found a few times. The CDR3 region has the DNA TGCAGTGCTTCCCGGGACAACTACGAGCAGTACTTC. Translation: CSASRDNYEQYF. This chain joins TRBV20-1 and TRBJ2-7, with D possibly being TRBD1 (6 bases). CDR1 is DFQATT, CDR2 SNEGSKA, per germline (reference sequence). Trimming took off 5 bases at V and 3 bases at J, with 11 bases between the two ends. This CDR3 has 12 amino acids.

V and J are TRBV6-6 and TRBJ1-4; a possible D gene is TRBD1 (5 bases). The CDR3 has 13 residues. Germline loops: CDR1 MNHNY, CDR2 SVGAGI (reference sequence). Trimming removed 4 bases at V and 13 bases at J, with 16 bases between. The CDR3 region has the DNA TGTGCCAGCAGTTGGGGCAGGCACTCAGGACTGTTTTTT. Its translation: CASSWGRHSGLFF.

This chain's CDR3 is CASSGTGSQQPQHF. CDR3 DNA: TGTGCCAGCAGCGGTACAGGGTCCCAACAGCCCCAGCATTTT. V usage is TRBV5-6 and J usage is TRBJ1-5, with a tentative D call TRBD1 (6 bases). Trimming pared 4 bases from V and 7 bases from J, leaving 15 bases between. CDR3 length: 14 residues. Germline lookup yields CDR1 SGHDT and CDR2 YYEEEE.

This clonotype appeared a few times. J is TRBJ1-1 and V is TRBV27; 10 bases match TRBD1. The V gene end was trimmed by 4 bases and the J gene end by 9 bases; junction bases not matched to a gene: 5. The CDR3 spans 13 residues. Germline V CDR1 and CDR2: MNHEY, SMNVEV (reference sequence). CDR3 nucleotides: TGTGCCAGCAGTTCCTGGGACAGGGGAAAAGCTTTCTTT. This translates into CASSSWDRGKAFF.

V usage is TRBV25-1 and J usage is TRBJ2-7; D not resolved. V was clipped by 9 bases and J by 2 bases, with 11 bases between them. The CDR3 length is 12 residues. Per germline, CDR1 MGHDK and CDR2 SYGVNS. The CDR3 DNA sequence: TGTGCCAGTTCCGGAATTACCTACGAGCAGTACTTC. Translated: CASSGITYEQYF.

This clonotype turned up a few times. The chain employs TRBV6-2 or TRBV6-3 and TRBJ1-1; D unresolved. Germline CDR1 and CDR2: MNHEY and SVGEGT. The CDR3 consists of 14 residues. Trimming removed 5 bases from V and 0 bases from J, with 10 bases in between. The CDR3 spells CASSPRSLNTEAFF. The CDR3 coding sequence is TGTGCCAGCAGTCCGAGGAGTTTGAACACTGAAGCTTTCTTT.

This clonotype was picked up a small number of times. The V call is TRBV6-5, the J call TRBJ2-3; no firm D call. This CDR3 contains 16 residues. The V and J ends lost 6 bases and 1 base respectively, with 17 bases between them. The germline V gene has CDR1 MNHEY and CDR2 SVGAGI. The CDR3 nucleotides are TGTGCCAGCAGGCGTGCTTACAGCGTCGGCACAGATACGCAGTATTTT. Translation gives CASRRAYSVGTDTQYF.

This clonotype was counted a few times. The J gene is TRBJ2-1, the V gene TRBV10-3; D may match TRBD1 or TRBD2 (5 bases each). Trimming pared 4 bases from V and 1 base from J, leaving 8 bases between. This CDR3 spans 14 amino acids. Germline V gene data show CDR1 as ENHRY and CDR2 as SYGVKD. The DNA of the CDR3 is TGTGCCATCAGTGTGGGGGAGTCCTACAATGAGCAGTTCTTC. Translated, it gives CAISVGESYNEQFF.

This clonotype has only a few counts. DNA for the CDR3: TGCGCCAGCAGCCGATATCCATTAGTGGAAGTCTCTGTCGAGCAGTACTTC. This sequence encodes CASSRYPLVEVSVEQYF. The rearrangement joins TRBV4-3 to TRBJ2-7; D is uncertain. Trimming pared 4 bases from V and 6 bases from J, leaving 25 bases between. The CDR3 contains 17 residues. The germline V gene encodes CDR1 LGHNA and CDR2 YSLEER.

This clonotype turned up a few times. The chain uses TRBV20-1 and TRBJ2-7; TRBD1 aligns across 7 bases. V was clipped by 1 base and J by 3 bases; unmatched bases: 9. In germline, CDR1 is DFQATT, CDR2 SNEGSKA (reference sequence). The CDR3 has 15 amino acids. CDR3 residues: CSARGLTGSSYEQYF. The CDR3, as DNA: TGCAGTGCTAGAGGCCTGACAGGGTCCAGCTACGAGCAGTACTTC.

The chain carries TRBV7-8 and TRBJ2-1, with 10 bases identical to TRBD2. The CDR3 runs 16 residues. Trimming took 5 bases from V and 5 from J; bases not matched to a gene: 9. CDR1 and CDR2 (germline): SGHVS, FQNEAQ. CDR3 sequence: CASSPPGLALNNEQFF. The CDR3 DNA is TGTGCCAGCAGCCCCCCGGGACTAGCGTTGAACAATGAGCAGTTCTTC.

This clonotype was detected a few times. The chain couples TRBV11-3 to TRBJ2-1, with D maybe TRBD2 (6 bases). Germline CDR1 reads SGHNT; CDR2 reads YENEEA. The length of the CDR3 is 17 residues. V was trimmed by 2 bases and J by 0 bases, leaving 14 bases between them. The CDR3 loop reads CASSLIRGGTSYNEQFF. CDR3 sequence (DNA): TGTGCCAGCAGCTTAATCCGTGGCGGGACCTCCTACAATGAGCAGTTCTTC.

This clonotype was counted many times. V gene TRBV7-2 combines with J gene TRBJ2-1, with D perhaps matching TRBD1 (6 bases). V was shortened by 4 bases and J by 0 bases, with 13 bases between the two germline ends. This CDR3 has 16 amino acids. Germline CDR1 and CDR2: SGHTA and FQGNSA. The CDR3 is CASSSPDRSSYNEQFF. DNA of the CDR3: TGTGCCAGCAGCTCCCCCGACAGGAGCTCCTACAATGAGCAGTTCTTC.

This clonotype was found a few times. The chain employs TRBV3-1 and TRBJ2-7; D is ambiguous. Trimming removed 1 base at V and 0 bases at J, with 10 bases between. The germline V gene has CDR1 LGHDT and CDR2 YNNKEL (reference sequence). The CDR3 loop spans 15 amino acids. The CDR3 DNA is TGTGCCAGCAGCCAAGCGGGCCGTGTCTCCTACGAGCAGTACTTC. This sequence encodes CASSQAGRVSYEQYF.

This clonotype was found a few times. This chain connects TRBV7-3 to TRBJ2-1; 13 nucleotides line up with TRBD2. CDR1 and CDR2 from the germline V gene are SGHTA and FQGTGA. The CDR3 is 17 residues long. The ends lost 5 bases at V and 7 bases at J; junction bases unmatched: 11. The CDR3 loop is CASSLGTSGERRNEQFF. As DNA, the CDR3 is TGTGCCAGCAGCCTCGGGACTAGCGGGGAGAGGAGAAATGAGCAGTTCTTC.

This clonotype has a handful of counts. The gene calls are TRBV4-3 and TRBJ2-1; tentatively, D is TRBD2 (6 bases). V lost 0 bases and J 4 bases, leaving 13 bases between the germline ends. The germline CDR1 and CDR2 sequences are LGHNA and YSLEER. The CDR3 is 16 amino acids. DNA of the CDR3: TGCGCCAGCAGCCAAGAAAGCCCGGGAGCTTACAATGAGCAGTTCTTC. Its protein product is CASSQESPGAYNEQFF.

The chain joins TRBV20-1 to TRBJ2-1, with D hard to call. CDR1 and CDR2 from the germline V gene are DFQATT and SNEGSKA (reference sequence). The CDR3 runs 14 residues. Trimming took 4 bases from V and 0 from J, leaving 10 bases between them. The CDR3 sequence: CSAISTDSYNEQFF. The CDR3 nucleotides read TGCAGTGCTATCTCGACTGACTCCTACAATGAGCAGTTCTTC.

The chain combines TRBV20-1 with TRBJ2-1; D gene uncertain. Germline V gene lookup returns CDR1 DFQATT and CDR2 SNEGSKA (reference sequence). The CDR3 contains 14 residues. Trimming removed 0 bases at V and 3 bases at J, with 9 bases between. The CDR3 bases are TGCAGTGCTAGAGATTTAGTAAACTACAATGAGCAGTTCTTC. This codes for CSARDLVNYNEQFF.

The chain combines TRBV10-3 with TRBJ2-5, with 10 bases fitting TRBD2. Losses at the gene ends were 3 bases for V and 13 bases for J; bases not matched to a gene: 8. This CDR3 is 13 amino acids long. Germline V CDR1 and CDR2: ENHRY, SYGVKD. CDR3 in DNA: TGTGCCATCAGTGACGGGACTAGCGCGCCTCGGTACTTC. Its protein product is CAISDGTSAPRYF.

This clonotype was counted between two and nine times. The chain employs TRBV6-6 and TRBJ1-1; 7 bases map to TRBD1. This CDR3 is 18 amino acids long. Germline V lookup: CDR1 MNHNY, CDR2 SVGAGI (reference sequence). J lost 1 base, V lost 2 bases, and 13 bases had no gene match. CDR3: CASSYPKGQLHSNTEAFF. CDR3 coding DNA: TGTGCCAGCAGTTACCCGAAGGGACAGCTCCATTCGAACACTGAAGCTTTCTTT.

Ten or more counts support this clonotype. The gene calls are TRBV12-3 or TRBV12-4 and TRBJ1-5; 7 bases agree with TRBD1. The CDR3 has 15 amino acids. The V segment lost 0 bases and the J segment 4 bases; nucleotides outside the gene matches: 3. In DNA, the CDR3 is TGTGCCAGCAGTTTAGCAGGGGGCGGGAATCAGCCCCAGCATTTT. This sequence encodes CASSLAGGGNQPQHF.